The 8 T cell receptor beta chains in this list originate from one sample, sequenced in a study of vaccination effects on CD4 cells after COVID-19. No antigens are known for them. Measured with immunoSEQ multiplex PCR; TCRdb has only the in-frame clones, and not every one. The sample holds tens of thousands of clones; over 60% are singletons and the top ten take roughly 3.5%. Investigators separated out CD4+ T cells once 9 to 11 days of culture had passed. This individual tested PCR-positive for SARS-CoV-2 infection between March and December 2020. Two doses of either BNT162b2 or mRNA-1273 were given to each participant. Sequenced material: CD4+ T cells from PBMCs cultured without peptide, taken after COVID-19 vaccination. Every receptor here comes from a human donor who had a prior SARS-CoV-2 infection.

V usage is TRBV19 and J usage is TRBJ2-5, with a tentative D call TRBD2 (5 bases). In germline, CDR1 is LNHDA, CDR2 SQIVND (reference sequence). CDR3 length equals 13 residues. V gave up 6 bases and J gave up 1 base, with 9 bases separating them. CDR3 in DNA: TGTGCCAGTAGCGGGGTTATCCAAGAGACCCAGTACTTC. Residues: CASSGVIQETQYF.

This clone was observed a few times. The chain joins TRBV3-1 (or the pseudogene TRBV3-2) to TRBJ1-2, with 7 bases lining up with TRBD1. The CDR3 is 13 amino acids. The J segment lost 5 bases and the V segment lost 7 bases, leaving 7 bases of the junction unmatched. CDR1 is LGHDT and CDR2 is YNNKEL in the germline V gene (reference sequence). DNA of the CDR3: TGTGCCAGCACCTTAGGGACAGCTTATGGCTACACCTTC. It encodes CASTLGTAYGYTF.

CDR3 DNA: TGTGCTAGTGGCCAAGACGGTGCCTCCTACAATGAGCAGTTCTTC. It translates to CASGQDGASYNEQFF. The chain is built from TRBV12-5 and TRBJ2-1; D ambiguous. Per the germline V gene, CDR1 is LGHNT and CDR2 is FRNRAP. The CDR3 contains 15 residues. V was trimmed by 6 bases and J by 0 bases, leaving 12 bases between them.

The chain links TRBV2 to TRBJ1-5; weak D call: TRBD1 (6 bases). Germline-derived CDR1 and CDR2 are SNHLY and FYNNEI. The CDR3 extends over 13 amino acids. V was pared by 7 bases and J by 6 bases, with 13 bases between. The CDR3 sequence: CASNSEGGQPQHF. CDR3 DNA sequence: TGTGCCAGCAACTCCGAGGGGGGTCAGCCCCAGCATTTT.

The chain has TRBV30 and TRBJ2-5, with D unclear. Germline CDR1 reads GTSNPN; CDR2 reads SVGIG (reference sequence). V was cut by 2 bases and J by 5 bases, with 12 bases left in between. The CDR3 contains 13 residues. In nucleotides, the CDR3 is TGTGCCTGGAGTCGCAGGTTGCGGGAGACCCAGTACTTC. Amino acid sequence: CAWSRRLRETQYF.

The chain carries TRBV7-9 and TRBJ1-2, with D unresolved. Per germline, CDR1 SEHNR and CDR2 FQNEAQ (reference sequence). V was pared by 2 bases and J by 5 bases, with 18 bases between. The CDR3 is made up of 16 amino acids. The CDR3 sequence: CASSLIRGILGYGYTF. CDR3 sequence (DNA): TGTGCCAGCAGCTTAATCCGCGGGATTCTGGGGTATGGCTACACCTTC. Full variable domain (missing parts from reference TRBV7-9 and TRBJ1-2): DTGVSQNPRHKITKRGQNVTFRCDPISEHNRLYWYRQTLGQGPEFLTYFQNEAQLEKSRLLSDRFSAERPKGSFSTLEIQRTEQGDSAMYLCASSLIRGILGYGYTFGSGTRLTVV.

This rearrangement joins TRBV5-1 to TRBJ2-3; maybe TRBD2 (6 bases). Looked up from germline, CDR1 is SGHRS and CDR2 is YFSETQ. Trimming took 0 bases from V and 5 from J, leaving 10 bases between them. The CDR3 has 14 residues. The DNA for the CDR3 is TGCGCCAGCAGCTTGGCGGGGGTGGAAGATACGCAGTATTTT. It codes for CASSLAGVEDTQYF.

This chain uses TRBV2 with TRBJ1-2; D is perhaps TRBD1 (6 bases). Germline CDR1 reads SNHLY; CDR2 reads FYNNEI. Trimming left V 5 bases short and J 2 bases short, with 12 bases between. The CDR3 extends over 14 amino acids. CDR3 region: CASSFLGGNYGYTF. The CDR3 nucleotides read TGTGCCAGCAGTTTCTTGGGGGGCAACTATGGCTACACCTTC.